The text below deals with one TCR beta chain. The sample is drawn from a study of CD8 T cells in Susac syndrome. Random hexamers were used to reverse transcribe an amount of about 0.5 to 1 ug RNA. Using its own MiXCR run on the immunoSEQ multiplex PCR reads, TCRdb lists one record per CDR3 protein. This table holds roughly 190,000 distinct CDR3 sequences, approximately 95% found once. Germline loops: CDR1 SGHRS, CDR2 YFSETQ. This CDR3 spans 13 amino acids. Between the trimmed V and J ends, which lost 3 bases and 0 bases, there was a span of 6 bases. Sample: CD8+ T cells from PBMCs. This TCR was recovered from a human donor with Susac syndrome. V is TRBV5-1 and J is TRBJ1-1, with D perhaps matching TRBD1 (5 bases). CDR3 sequence: CASSWGLNTEAFF. CDR3 DNA: TGCGCCAGCAGCTGGGGCCTGAACACTGAAGCTTTCTTT.